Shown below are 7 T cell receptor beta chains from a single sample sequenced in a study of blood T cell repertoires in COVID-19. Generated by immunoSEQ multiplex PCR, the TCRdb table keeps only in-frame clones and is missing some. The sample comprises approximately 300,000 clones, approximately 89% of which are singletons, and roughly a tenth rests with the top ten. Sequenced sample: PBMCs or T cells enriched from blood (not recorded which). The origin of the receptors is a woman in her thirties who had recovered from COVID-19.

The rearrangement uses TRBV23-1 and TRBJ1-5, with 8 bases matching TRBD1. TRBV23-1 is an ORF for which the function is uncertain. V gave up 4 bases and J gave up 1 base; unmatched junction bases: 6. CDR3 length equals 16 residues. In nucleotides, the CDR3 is TGCGCCAGCAGTCCCCGGGCAGGGGGCAGCAATCAGCCCCAGCATTTT. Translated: CASSPRAGGSNQPQHF.

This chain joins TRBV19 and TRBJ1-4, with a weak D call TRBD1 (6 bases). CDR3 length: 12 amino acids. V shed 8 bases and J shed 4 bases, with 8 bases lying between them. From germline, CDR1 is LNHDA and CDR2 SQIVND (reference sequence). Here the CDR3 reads CASADSNEKLFF. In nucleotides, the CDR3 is TGTGCCAGTGCGGACAGTAATGAAAAACTGTTTTTT.

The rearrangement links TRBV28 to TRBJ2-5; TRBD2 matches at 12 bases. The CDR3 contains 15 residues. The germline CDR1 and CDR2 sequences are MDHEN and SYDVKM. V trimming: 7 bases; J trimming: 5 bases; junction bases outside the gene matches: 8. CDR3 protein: CASKPLAGGDETQYF. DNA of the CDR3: TGTGCCAGCAAGCCGCTAGCGGGGGGGGATGAGACCCAGTACTTC.

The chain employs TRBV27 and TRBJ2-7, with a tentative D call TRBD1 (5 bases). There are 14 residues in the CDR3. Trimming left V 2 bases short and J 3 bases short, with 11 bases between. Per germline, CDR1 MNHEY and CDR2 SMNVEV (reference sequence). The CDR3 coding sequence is TGTGCCAGCAGTTTAAGGCAGGGATTCTACGAGCAGTACTTC. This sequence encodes CASSLRQGFYEQYF.

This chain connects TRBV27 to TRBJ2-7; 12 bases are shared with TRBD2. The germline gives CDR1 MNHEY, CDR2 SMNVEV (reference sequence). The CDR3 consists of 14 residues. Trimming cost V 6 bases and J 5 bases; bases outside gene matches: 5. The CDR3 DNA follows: TGTGCCAGCAGCCTACTAGCGGGAGGCCACGAGCAGTACTTC. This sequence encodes CASSLLAGGHEQYF.

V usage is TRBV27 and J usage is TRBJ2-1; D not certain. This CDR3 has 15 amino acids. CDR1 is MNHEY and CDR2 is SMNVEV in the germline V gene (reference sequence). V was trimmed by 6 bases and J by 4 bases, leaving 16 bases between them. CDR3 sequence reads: CASRIILSAYNEQFF. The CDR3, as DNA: TGTGCCAGCAGAATAATACTCTCCGCGTACAATGAGCAGTTCTTC.

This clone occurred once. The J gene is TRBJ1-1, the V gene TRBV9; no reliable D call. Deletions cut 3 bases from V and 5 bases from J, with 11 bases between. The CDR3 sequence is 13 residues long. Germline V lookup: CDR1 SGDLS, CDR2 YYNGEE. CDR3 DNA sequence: TGTGCCAGCAGCGCTTACGGGGAAACTGAAGCTTTCTTT. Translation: CASSAYGETEAFF.